This TCR beta chain was profiled in a study of CD8+ T cells in alopecia areata. Study results and limitations: Sequencing of scalp tissue also captures the resident alphabeta T cells of normal skin.

The CDR3 runs to 13 residues. Germline V gives CDR1 MNHEY, CDR2 SMNVEV (reference sequence). The trim removed 4 bases at V and 2 bases at J, leaving 2 bases unmatched. Extracted from the samples, RNA was reverse transcribed into cDNA to serve as the sequencing template. Profiled with immunoSEQ multiplex PCR; TCRdb holds only in-frame clones, not every one. Of fewer than 40,000 clones in the sample, around 59% were seen once. It was from alopecia areata patients that lesional scalp punch biopsies and peripheral blood were collected. Comments on this clone: Its antigen is not identified.

The chain couples TRBV27 to TRBJ2-7; 7 bases fit TRBD2. The receptor was derived from a human donor with alopecia areata. The sample was NKG2D-high CD8+ T cells sorted from blood. The CDR3 reads CASSSGLAYEQYF. CDR3 in DNA: TGTGCCAGCAGTTCAGGACTAGCCTACGAGCAGTACTTC.